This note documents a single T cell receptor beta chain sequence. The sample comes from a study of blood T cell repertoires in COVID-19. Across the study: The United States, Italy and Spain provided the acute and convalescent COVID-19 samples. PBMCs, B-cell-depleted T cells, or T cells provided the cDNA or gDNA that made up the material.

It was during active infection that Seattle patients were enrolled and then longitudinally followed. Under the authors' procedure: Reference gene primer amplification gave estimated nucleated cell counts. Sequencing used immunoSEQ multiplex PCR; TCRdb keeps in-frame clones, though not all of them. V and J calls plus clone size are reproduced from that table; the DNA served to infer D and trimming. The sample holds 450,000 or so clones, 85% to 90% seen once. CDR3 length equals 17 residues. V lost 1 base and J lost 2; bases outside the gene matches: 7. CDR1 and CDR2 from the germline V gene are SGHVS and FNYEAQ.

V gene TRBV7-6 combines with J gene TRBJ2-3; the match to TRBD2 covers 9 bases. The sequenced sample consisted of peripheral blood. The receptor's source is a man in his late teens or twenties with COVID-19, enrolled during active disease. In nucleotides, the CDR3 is TGTGCCAGCAGCTTAGGCCTTAGCGGGGGTAACACAGATACGCAGTATTTT. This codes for CASSLGLSGGNTDTQYF.